This TCR beta chain comes out of a study of T cells in Graves' hyperthyroidism and ophthalmopathy (dated by TCRdb to about 2019). Turning to the overall study: Peripheral blood was collected at initial diagnosis, before any treatment. To identify distinguishing TCR V-J signatures, a discovery cohort of some 99 patients was used, comprising roughly 45 with Graves' ophthalmopathy and some 57 with stable Graves' hyperthyroidism. Whether ophthalmopathy could be predicted prospectively was tested in an independent validation cohort made up of 18 hyperthyroidism patients plus 17 patients who later progressed to ophthalmopathy. For training and testing, the 100 or so patients in the discovery cohort were randomly divided in a 7:3 ratio. In more than five Graves' hyperthyroidism patients, the study also compared T-cell repertoires from thyroid tissue with T-cell repertoires from blood. Once sampling was done, hyperthyroidism patients were given methimazole at a starting dose of 30 mg daily, whereas ophthalmopathy patients were given high-dose intravenous methylprednisolone. According to the paper, TCR Vbeta CDR3 sequencing was carried out on some 130 peripheral blood samples, which came from fewer than 50 ophthalmopathy, around 75 hyperthyroidism and about 17 progressor patients. The investigation overall reported the following: No statistical method was used to fix the sample size in advance, and group allocation was not hidden from the investigators. In validation, progression to ophthalmopathy was predicted by the model with 70.59% sensitivity and 72.22% specificity, a median of around 6.5 months before onset. Most expanded thyroid clonotypes (frequency above 0.001) were also detected in blood, suggesting blood repertoires may reflect thyroid immune responses. In cross-validation, a model built on a 13 V-J signature told ophthalmopathy apart from stable hyperthyroidism with approximately 90% sensitivity and about 81% specificity, and in testing the same model reached 80%/75%.

This clonotype has ten or more counts. Its antigen is unknown. No base-level quality is on record; no much larger clone is a single base apart. Stable Graves' hyperthyroidism was defined as no progression to ophthalmopathy during 18 months of follow-up. Hyperthyroidism patients were aged 18 to 65 years and newly diagnosed, with disease duration of less than 2 months. The study excluded patients with uncontrolled infections, other autoimmune diseases, pregnancy or lactation. Clinical symptoms, serum thyroxine and TRAb, thyroid ultrasound, and orbital computed tomography formed the basis for the diagnoses. PBMCs were isolated from about 10 ml of fresh peripheral blood by Ficoll-Paque density gradient centrifugation. Total RNA was extracted using Trizol reagent, and RNA quality was assessed on an Agilent 2100 Bioanalyzer. The TCR beta CDR3 regions were amplified from the RNA transcripts. A first-round RT-PCR of the TCR CDR3 used the HTBI primer set with the Qiagen OneStep RT-PCR kit. The libraries were constructed in a second round of multiplex PCR and then size-selected and purified. Paired-end sequencing of the libraries was performed with 100 bp reads on an Illumina HiSeq2000. The authors processed their data as follows. SOAPnuke was used to process the raw data, throwing out any read that contained adapters or uncalled bases, had a mean Phred below 15, or lacked an exact constant-primer or identifier match. High-quality paired reads were merged using COPE v1.2.5, and each unique nucleotide sequence was defined as a clonotype. MiTCR v1.1 was used to align the clonotypes against IMGT TRBV, TRBD and TRBJ reference segments. Analysis was restricted to V-J combinations with a frequency above 0.0001, which covered about 99% of repertoires. A TCS score was defined as the ratio of F50 (clonal expansion) to E x V (chaos), with BLOSUM62-based TCRdist applied between CDR3 peptides within each V-J. Welch's t-statistics and random forest reduced roughly 500 V-J features to 13, which were used in a naive Bayes classifier (R e1071). TCRdb's own reprocessing of the public reads used fastp at Q25 and MiXCR and kept productive beta chains. Rows with one shared CDR3 protein collapse into an entry with the most common genes and DNA. V and J calls and clone size were set by TCRdb, not the authors. For this sample the table gives some 760,000 distinct CDR3 sequences, of which approximately 15% were detected only once. Roughly a tenth of the sample lies in the top ten.

The V end loses 4 bases and the J end loses 6 bases, and a stretch of 7 bases separates them. The CDR3 holds 12 amino acids from the cysteine to the phenylalanine. Only the CDR3 part of the read is kept: 36 bases, read in frame from the first base. Material: blood. This clonotype was obtained from a woman aged 18-35 years with Graves' hyperthyroidism. The chain uses TRBV12-3 or TRBV12-4 and TRBJ1-5, with no reliable assignment of the D segment. Here is the DNA: TGTGCCAGCAGTTCGGACGGTCAGCCCCAGCATTTT. Its protein reads: CASSSDGQPQHF.